This T cell receptor beta chain was identified during a study of blood T cell repertoires in COVID-19. Germline V gene sequence: CDR1 ENHRY, CDR2 SYGVKD. The CDR3 is 12 residues long. V gave up 4 bases and J gave up 4 bases; unmatched junction bases: 0. Sequencing was performed with immunoSEQ multiplex PCR; in TCRdb, only in-frame clones are kept and a portion is missing. The data contain about 93,000 clones, 70% to 80% of them seen just once; the ten biggest clones take up less than 20%. This rearrangement joins TRBV10-3 to TRBJ2-7, with 8 bases lining up with TRBD1. What was sequenced was peripheral blood. The sequence derives from a human donor in a cohort sampled during active COVID-19. The CDR3: CAISGQGYEQYF. The DNA for the CDR3 is TGTGCCATCAGTGGACAGGGGTACGAGCAGTACTTC.